The clone carrying this T cell receptor beta chain has a single count. Assay: immunoSEQ multiplex PCR; the TCRdb copy retains only in-frame clones and omits some. The table includes just over 50,000 clones, around 77% detected once. This specimen comes from a study of OX40 agonist ivuxolimab in advanced cancers. The germline V gene has CDR1 ENHRY and CDR2 SYGVKD. The CDR3 contains 14 residues. V lost 6 bases to trimming and J lost 4 bases, with 15 bases between them. The receptor was derived from an adult with an advanced solid tumor such as melanoma, head and neck, liver or kidney cancer. The sequencing used CD4+ or CD8+ T cells sorted from blood, collected in a trial of the OX40 agonist ivuxolimab. The chain joins TRBV10-3 to TRBJ1-1; possibly TRBD1 for D (5 bases). The CDR3 is CAISTGLASTEAFF. CDR3 nucleotides: TGTGCCATCAGCACAGGACTCGCTAGCACTGAAGCTTTCTTT.